This TCR beta chain was found in a study of T-cell memory formation after mild COVID-19. Turning to the study itself: TCR clusters were mostly donor specific. Overall study results and limits: Among clones contracting day 15 to 85, CD4/CD8 was balanced, whereas later expanders leaned CD4+. Detection of some responders pre-infection suggested pre-existing cross-reactive memory T cells participated.

J gave up 10 bases and V 6 bases, and 8 bases lay outside the gene matches. CDR3 length: 12 amino acids. Germline V lookup: CDR1 MDHEN, CDR2 SYDVKM. 5'RACE with constant-segment primers yielded barcoded, UMI-tagged TCR alpha and TCR beta cDNA libraries. TCRdb redid the calling of the 5' RACE reads with MiXCR, one entry per CDR3 protein. The sample has a few hundred thousand distinct CDR3 sequences; less than 25% are singletons. This clonotype was counted between two and nine times. Its specificity is not known. The sequence came from an adult woman who had mild COVID-19 (a few samples of this study predate the infection). Cell type and time point are not known. The rearrangement uses TRBV28 and TRBJ1-1; TRBD1 aligns across 7 bases. Input material: PBMCs or a T cell subset sorted from them (not recorded which). The CDR3 DNA is TGTGCCAGCAGCCTACAGGGGACACGAGCTTTCTTT. It codes for CASSLQGTRAFF.